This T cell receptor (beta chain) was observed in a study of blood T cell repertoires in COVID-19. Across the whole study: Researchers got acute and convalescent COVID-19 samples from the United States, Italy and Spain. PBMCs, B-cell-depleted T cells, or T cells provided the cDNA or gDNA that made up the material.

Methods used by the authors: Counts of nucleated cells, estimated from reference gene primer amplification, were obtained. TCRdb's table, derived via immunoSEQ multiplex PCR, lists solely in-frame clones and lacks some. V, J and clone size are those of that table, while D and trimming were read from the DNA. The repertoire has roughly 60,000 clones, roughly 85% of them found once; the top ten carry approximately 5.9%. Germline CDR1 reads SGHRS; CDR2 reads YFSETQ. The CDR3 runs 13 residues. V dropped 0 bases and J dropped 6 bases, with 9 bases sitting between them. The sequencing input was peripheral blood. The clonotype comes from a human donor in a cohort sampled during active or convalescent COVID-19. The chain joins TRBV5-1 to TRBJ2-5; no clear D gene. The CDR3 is CASSLDRMKTQYF. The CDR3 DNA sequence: TGCGCCAGCAGCTTGGACAGAATGAAGACCCAGTACTTC.